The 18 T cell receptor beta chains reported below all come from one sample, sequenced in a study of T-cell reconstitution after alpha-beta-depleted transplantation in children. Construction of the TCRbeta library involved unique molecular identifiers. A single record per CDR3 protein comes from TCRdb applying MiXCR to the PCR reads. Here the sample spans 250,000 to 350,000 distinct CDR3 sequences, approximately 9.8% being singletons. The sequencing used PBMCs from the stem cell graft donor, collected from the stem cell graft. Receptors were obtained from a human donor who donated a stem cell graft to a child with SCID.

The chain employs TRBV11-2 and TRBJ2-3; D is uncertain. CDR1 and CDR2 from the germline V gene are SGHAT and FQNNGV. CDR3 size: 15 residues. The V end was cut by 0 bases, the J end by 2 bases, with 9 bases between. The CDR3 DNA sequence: TGTGCCAGCAGCTTAGAAGTTCGCTACACAGATACGCAGTATTTT. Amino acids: CASSLEVRYTDTQYF.

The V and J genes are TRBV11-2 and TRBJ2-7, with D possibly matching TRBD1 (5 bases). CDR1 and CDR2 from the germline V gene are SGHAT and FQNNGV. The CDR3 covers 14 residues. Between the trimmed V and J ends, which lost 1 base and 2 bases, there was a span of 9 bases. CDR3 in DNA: TGTGCCAGCAGCTTAGTAAGGGGCCCCTACGAGCAGTACTTC. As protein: CASSLVRGPYEQYF.

This chain's CDR3 is CASSDLGETYEQYF. The CDR3, as DNA: TGTGCCAGCAGTGATCTCGGCGAAACCTACGAGCAGTACTTC. The gene calls are TRBV6-1 and TRBJ2-7, with unresolved D. V lost 3 bases and J 2 bases, leaving 11 bases between the germline ends. Germline V CDR1 and CDR2: MNHNS, SASEGT. The CDR3 runs 14 residues.

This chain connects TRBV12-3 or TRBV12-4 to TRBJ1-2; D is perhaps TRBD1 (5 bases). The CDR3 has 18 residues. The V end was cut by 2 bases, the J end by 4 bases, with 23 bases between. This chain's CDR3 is CASSLSRQGIPLGYGYTF. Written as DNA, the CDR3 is TGTGCCAGCAGTTTAAGTCGGCAGGGAATTCCCCTAGGCTATGGCTACACCTTC.

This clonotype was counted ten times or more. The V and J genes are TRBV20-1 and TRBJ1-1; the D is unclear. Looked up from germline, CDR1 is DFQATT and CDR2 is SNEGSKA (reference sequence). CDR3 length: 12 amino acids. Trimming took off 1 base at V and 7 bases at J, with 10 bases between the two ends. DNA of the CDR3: TGCAGTGCTAGAGGTGACGGAGTTGAAGCTTTCTTT. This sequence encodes CSARGDGVEAFF.

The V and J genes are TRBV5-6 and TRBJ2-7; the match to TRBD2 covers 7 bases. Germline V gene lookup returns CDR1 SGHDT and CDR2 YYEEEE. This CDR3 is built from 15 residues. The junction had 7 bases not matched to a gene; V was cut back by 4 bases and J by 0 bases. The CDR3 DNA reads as TGTGCCAGCAGCGGGACGGGGGGAAGCTCCTACGAGCAGTACTTC. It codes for CASSGTGGSSYEQYF.

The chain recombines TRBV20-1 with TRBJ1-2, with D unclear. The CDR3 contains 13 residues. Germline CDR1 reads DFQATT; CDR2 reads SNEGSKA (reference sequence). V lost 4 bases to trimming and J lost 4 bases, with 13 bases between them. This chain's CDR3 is CSATGRNIYGYTF. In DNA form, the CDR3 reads TGCAGTGCTACCGGACGGAATATCTATGGCTACACCTTC.

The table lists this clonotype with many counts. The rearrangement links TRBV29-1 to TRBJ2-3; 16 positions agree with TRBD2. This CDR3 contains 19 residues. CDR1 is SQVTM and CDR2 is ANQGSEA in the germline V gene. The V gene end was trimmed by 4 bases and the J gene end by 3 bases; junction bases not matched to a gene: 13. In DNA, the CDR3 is TGCAGCGTTGCCAAGGGACTAGCGGGGGGGCCTGTGGTAACAGATACGCAGTATTTT. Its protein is CSVAKGLAGGPVVTDTQYF.

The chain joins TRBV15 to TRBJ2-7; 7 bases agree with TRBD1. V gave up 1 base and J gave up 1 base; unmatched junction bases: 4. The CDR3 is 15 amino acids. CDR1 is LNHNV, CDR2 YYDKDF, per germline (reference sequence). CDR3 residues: CATSRVSRGSYEQYF. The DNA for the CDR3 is TGTGCCACCAGCAGAGTAAGCAGGGGGTCCTACGAGCAGTACTTC.

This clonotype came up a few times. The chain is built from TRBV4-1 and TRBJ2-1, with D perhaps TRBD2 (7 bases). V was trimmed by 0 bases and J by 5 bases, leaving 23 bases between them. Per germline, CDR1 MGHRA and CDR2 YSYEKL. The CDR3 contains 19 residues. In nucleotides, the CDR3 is TGCGCCAGCAGCCAAGAAGGCCCGGCCGCGGGGGCCTTAAACAATGAGCAGTTCTTC. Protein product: CASSQEGPAAGALNNEQFF.

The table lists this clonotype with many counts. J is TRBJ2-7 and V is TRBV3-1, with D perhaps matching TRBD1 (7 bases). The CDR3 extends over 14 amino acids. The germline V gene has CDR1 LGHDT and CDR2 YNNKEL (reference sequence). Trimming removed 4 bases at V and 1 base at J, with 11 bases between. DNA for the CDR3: TGTGCCAGCAGCCGGGGGGACAGTTCCTACGAGCAGTACTTC. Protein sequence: CASSRGDSSYEQYF.

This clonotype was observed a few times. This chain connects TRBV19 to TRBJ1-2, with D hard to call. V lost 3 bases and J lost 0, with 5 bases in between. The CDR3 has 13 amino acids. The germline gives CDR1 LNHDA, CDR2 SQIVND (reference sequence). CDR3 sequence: CASSIDPNYGYTF. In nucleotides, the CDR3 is TGTGCCAGTAGTATCGACCCTAACTATGGCTACACCTTC. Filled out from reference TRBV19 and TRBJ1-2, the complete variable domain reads DGGITQSPKYLFRKEGQNVTLSCEQNLNHDAMYWYRQDPGQGLRLIYYSQIVNDFQKGDIAEGYSVSREKKESFPLTVTSAQKNPTAFYLCASSIDPNYGYTFGSGTRLTVV.

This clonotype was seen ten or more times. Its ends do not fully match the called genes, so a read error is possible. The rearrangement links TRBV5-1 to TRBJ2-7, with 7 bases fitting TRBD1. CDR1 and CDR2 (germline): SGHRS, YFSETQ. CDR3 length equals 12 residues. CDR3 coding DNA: TGTGCCAGCAGTACAGGGGCCTACGAGCAGTACTTC. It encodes CASSTGAYEQYF.

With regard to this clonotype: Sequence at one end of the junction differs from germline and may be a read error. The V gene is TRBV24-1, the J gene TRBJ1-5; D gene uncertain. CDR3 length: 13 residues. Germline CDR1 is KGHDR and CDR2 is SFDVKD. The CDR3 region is CAASDGGGQPQHF. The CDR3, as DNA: TGTGCCGCCAGTGACGGAGGTGGGCAGCCCCAGCATTTT.

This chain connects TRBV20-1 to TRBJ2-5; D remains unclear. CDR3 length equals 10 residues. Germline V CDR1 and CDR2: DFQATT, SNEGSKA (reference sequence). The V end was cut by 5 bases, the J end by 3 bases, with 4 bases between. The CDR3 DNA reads TGCAGTGCTGGAAAAGAGACCCAGTACTTC. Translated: CSAGKETQYF.

CDR3 region: CASRPTGSGVEQYF. The CDR3 DNA follows: TGCGCCAGCAGACCCACCGGTTCAGGAGTGGAACAGTACTTC. The chain carries TRBV5-1 and TRBJ2-7; D remains unclear. The length of the CDR3 is 14 residues. The germline V gene encodes CDR1 SGHRS and CDR2 YFSETQ. Deletions cut 5 bases from V and 10 bases from J, with 22 bases between.

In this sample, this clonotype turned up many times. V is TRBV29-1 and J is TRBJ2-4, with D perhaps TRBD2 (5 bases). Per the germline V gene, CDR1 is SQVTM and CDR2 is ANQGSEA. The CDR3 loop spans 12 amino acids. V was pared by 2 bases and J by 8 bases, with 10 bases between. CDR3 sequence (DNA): TGCAGCGTTGAATCGGGGTCGGACATTCAGTACTTC. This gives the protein CSVESGSDIQYF.

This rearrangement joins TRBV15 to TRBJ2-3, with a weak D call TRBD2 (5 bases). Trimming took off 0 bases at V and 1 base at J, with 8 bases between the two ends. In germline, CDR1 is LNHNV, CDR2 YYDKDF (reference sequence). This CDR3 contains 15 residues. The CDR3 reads CATSRDLAGTDTQYF. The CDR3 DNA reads TGTGCCACCAGCAGAGATCTAGCAGGCACAGATACGCAGTATTTT.